The 11 T cell receptor beta chains below come from one sample, sequenced in a study of control samples from healthy donors and cancer patients. Generated by immunoSEQ multiplex PCR, the TCRdb table keeps only in-frame clones and is missing some. Of about 86,000 clones in the sample, just over 90% were seen once. The sequencing input was blood. These receptor sequences come from a woman aged 30 to 39 in good health.

The chain is built from TRBV7-8 and TRBJ2-1; 8 bases are shared with TRBD1. Germline CDR1 SGHVS, CDR2 FQNEAQ. With V trimmed by 3 bases and J by 2 bases, 3 bases remained unmatched. CDR3 length equals 15 residues. The CDR3 DNA sequence: TGTGCCAGCAGCTTGAGGACAGGGACCTACAATGAGCAGTTCTTC. This codes for CASSLRTGTYNEQFF.

V gene TRBV28 combines with J gene TRBJ1-1; tentatively, D is TRBD1 (6 bases). The CDR3 covers 13 residues. Germline CDR1 and CDR2: MDHEN and SYDVKM. Trimming removed 7 bases at V and 1 base at J, with 10 bases between. The CDR3 nucleotides are TGTGCCAGCATACAGGGAGGGAACACTGAAGCTTTCTTT. Translated, it gives CASIQGGNTEAFF.

This sequence joins TRBV5-8 and TRBJ2-5; D is ambiguous. The CDR3 contains 14 residues. With 7 bases removed from V and 5 bases from J, the gap between germline ends came to 18 bases. From germline, CDR1 is SGHTS and CDR2 YDEGEE. The CDR3 is CASVRLMAWETQYF. CDR3 bases: TGTGCCAGCGTCCGATTAATGGCTTGGGAGACCCAGTACTTC.

The rearrangement uses TRBV2 and TRBJ1-2; tentative D call: TRBD1 (5 bases). V was shortened by 7 bases and J by 4 bases, with 19 bases between the two germline ends. Germline V gives CDR1 SNHLY, CDR2 FYNNEI. The CDR3 spans 15 residues. CDR3 in DNA: TGTGCCAGCATCGAGAGACAGCCCGGGGGCTATGGCTACACCTTC. Translating it yields CASIERQPGGYGYTF.

J is TRBJ2-1 and V is TRBV4-1; tentatively, D is TRBD1 (5 bases). The CDR3 extends over 15 amino acids. The V gene lost 4 bases and the J gene lost 3 bases, with 13 bases spanning the gap. Looked up from germline, CDR1 is MGHRA and CDR2 is YSYEKL. CDR3 protein: CASSPQAGDYNEQFF. In DNA form, the CDR3 reads TGCGCCAGCAGCCCACAGGCCGGCGACTACAATGAGCAGTTCTTC.

This rearrangement joins TRBV9 to TRBJ1-1; unclear D gene. The V end lost 3 bases, the J end lost 7 bases, and 16 bases lay between the germline ends. This CDR3 has 14 amino acids. The germline CDR1 and CDR2 sequences are SGDLS and YYNGEE. CDR3 nucleotide sequence: TGTGCCAGCAGCGCCGAATCAAGCTGGGGTGAAGCTTTCTTT. It encodes CASSAESSWGEAFF.

This clone was seen a single time. The chain uses TRBV3-1 (or the pseudogene TRBV3-2) and TRBJ1-2; D call uncertain. The germline gives CDR1 LGHDT, CDR2 YNNKEL (reference sequence). The CDR3 totals 13 residues. Between the trimmed V and J ends, which lost 5 bases and 4 bases, there was a span of 11 bases. The CDR3 loop reads CASSLDGAYGYTF. The CDR3 region has the DNA TGTGCCAGCAGCTTAGACGGAGCCTATGGCTACACCTTC.

This clone was seen a single time. This sequence joins TRBV3-1 (or the pseudogene TRBV3-2) and TRBJ1-2, with D perhaps matching TRBD1 (5 bases). From germline, CDR1 is LGHDT and CDR2 YNNKEL (reference sequence). V dropped 4 bases and J dropped 4 bases, with 10 bases sitting between them. CDR3 size: 13 residues. The CDR3 region is CASSPRQPYGYTF. The CDR3 bases are TGTGCCAGCAGCCCCAGACAGCCCTATGGCTACACCTTC.

The CDR3 is CATRAGTGYEQFF. DNA of the CDR3: TGTGCCACCAGGGCCGGGACAGGGTATGAGCAGTTCTTC. The chain joins TRBV24-1 to TRBJ2-1, with 9 bases that match TRBD1. Unmatched junction bases numbered 5, after V lost 7 bases and J lost 8 bases. CDR1 and CDR2 from the germline V gene are KGHDR and SFDVKD. The CDR3 sequence is 13 residues long.

The chain joins TRBV5-4 to TRBJ2-7, with TRBD1 identical over 8 bases. Germline V gives CDR1 SGHNT, CDR2 YYREEE (reference sequence). Trimming removed 0 bases from V and 3 bases from J; junction bases left unmatched: 8. This CDR3 region has 16 residues. CDR3 sequence reads: CASSLGGTGGVYEQYF. CDR3 in DNA: TGTGCCAGCAGCTTGGGCGGGACAGGAGGGGTCTACGAGCAGTACTTC.

This sequence joins TRBV28 and TRBJ1-3; D unclear. CDR1 is MDHEN and CDR2 is SYDVKM in the germline V gene. The CDR3 is made up of 13 amino acids. V gave up 7 bases and J gave up 4 bases, with 11 bases separating them. As DNA, the CDR3 is TGTGCCAGCACCTCTTGGCAGGGAAACACCATATATTTT. It specifies CASTSWQGNTIYF.